A single sample is the source of the 21 T cell receptor beta chains below, sequenced in a study of Ad26.COV2.S vaccination and SARS-CoV-2 variants (dated by TCRdb to the early 2020s). What the time point label conveys for this sample: individuals recovered from natural SARS-CoV-2 infection. The library was built by means of the immunoSEQ multiplex PCR assay. TCRdb holds this immuneACCESS table with in-frame rearrangements only. Some clones are missing; in checked studies, unresolved V genes explain under half, and the rest has no known cause. Across this sample there are about 94,000 clones, with approximately 86% seen only once. The ten largest clones capture 16% of the sample. The sequenced sample was peripheral blood, obtained after recovery from COVID-19. These receptors were collected from a human donor who had recovered from COVID-19.

The chain carries TRBV4-2 and TRBJ2-1, with 7 bases that match TRBD2. The CDR3 is 17 residues long. V gave up 0 bases and J gave up 1 base; unmatched junction bases: 6. Germline CDR1 LGHNA, CDR2 YNFKEQ. CDR3 protein: CASSQESQGGSYNEQFF. Here the CDR3 DNA reads TGTGCCAGCAGCCAAGAATCGCAGGGAGGGTCCTACAATGAGCAGTTCTTC.

The chain couples TRBV7-9 to TRBJ1-3, with D perhaps matching TRBD1 (5 bases). Deletions cut 5 bases from V and 1 base from J, with 15 bases between. The length of the CDR3 is 16 residues. Germline assignment: CDR1 SEHNR and CDR2 FQNEAQ (reference sequence). This chain's CDR3 is CASSGRGLPSGNTIYF. The CDR3 region has the DNA TGTGCCAGCAGCGGCCGGGGACTGCCGTCTGGAAACACCATATATTTT.

The rearrangement uses TRBV19 and TRBJ1-1; 8 bases fit TRBD1. Per germline, CDR1 LNHDA and CDR2 SQIVND (reference sequence). Unmatched junction bases numbered 6, after V lost 11 bases and J lost 4 bases. CDR3 length: 12 residues. The CDR3, as DNA: TGTGCCGTGCGGCAGGGGGCCACTGAAGCTTTCTTT. Its translation: CAVRQGATEAFF.

This clone appeared once. V gene TRBV11-2 combines with J gene TRBJ2-7; D tentatively reads TRBD1 or TRBD2 (5 bases each). The CDR3 consists of 14 residues. Trimming removed 6 bases from V and 3 bases from J, with 15 bases in between. Germline V gene data show CDR1 as SGHAT and CDR2 as FQNNGV. The chain's CDR3 is CASSSRDPRYEQYF. DNA for the CDR3: TGTGCCAGCAGTTCACGGGACCCTCGCTACGAGCAGTACTTC.

This clone was observed once. The chain couples TRBV4-1 to TRBJ1-4, with D hard to call. V lost 1 base and J lost 7, with 4 bases in between. CDR3 length: 12 amino acids. Germline V gene data show CDR1 as MGHRA and CDR2 as YSYEKL. In DNA, the CDR3 is TGCGCCAGCAGCCAAGTTGGTGAAAAACTGTTTTTT. It encodes CASSQVGEKLFF.

CDR3 amino acids: CASSVGISGYNEQFF. The CDR3 nucleotides are TGTGCCAGCAGCGTAGGTATTAGTGGTTACAATGAGCAGTTCTTC. This chain links TRBV9 with TRBJ2-1; D not resolved. CDR1 and CDR2 from the germline V gene are SGDLS and YYNGEE. Trimming stripped 0 bases from V and 4 bases from J, with 11 bases between. The CDR3 has 15 amino acids.

This clone has just one count. V gene TRBV5-1 combines with J gene TRBJ2-5; 7 bases align to TRBD1. CDR1 is SGHRS, CDR2 YFSETQ, per germline. This CDR3 comprises 15 residues. With 0 bases clipped from V and 1 base from J, the junction kept 3 bases outside the gene matches. The CDR3 spells CASSLDRGTQETQYF. CDR3 bases: TGCGCCAGCAGCTTGGACAGGGGCACCCAAGAGACCCAGTACTTC. Filled out from reference TRBV5-1 and TRBJ2-5, the complete variable domain reads KAGVTQTPRYLIKTRGQQVTLSCSPISGHRSVSWYQQTPGQGLQFLFEYFSETQRNKGNFPGRFSGRQFSNSRSEMNVSTLELGDSALYLCASSLDRGTQETQYFGPGTRLLVL.

The chain is built from TRBV15 and TRBJ2-5; D may be TRBD2 (5 bases). Trimming stripped 5 bases from V and 5 bases from J, with 18 bases between. CDR1 and CDR2 from the germline V gene are LNHNV and YYDKDF (reference sequence). This CDR3 is 15 amino acids long. CDR3 loop: CATSYNTGTRETQYF. In DNA form, the CDR3 reads TGTGCCACCAGCTATAACACGGGAACCCGGGAGACCCAGTACTTC. The variable domain in full, completed from reference TRBV15 and TRBJ2-5, reads DAMVIQNPRYQVTQFGKPVTLSCSQTLNHNVMYWYQQKSSQAPKLLFHYYDKDFNNEADTPDNFQSRRPNTSFCFLDIRSPGLGDTAMYLCATSYNTGTRETQYFGPGTRLLVL.

The gene calls are TRBV23-1 and TRBJ2-7, with D uncertain. TRBV23-1 is classed as an ORF, of uncertain function. The ends were cut back, 8 bases at V and 0 bases at J, with 20 bases in the middle. CDR3 length: 16 residues. CDR3 DNA: TGCGCCAGCTTGTCCTTAAGTCCGGTGAGCTCCTACGAGCAGTACTTC. It is translated as CASLSLSPVSSYEQYF.

This chain joins TRBV11-3 and TRBJ1-3; D gene uncertain. V lost 3 bases to trimming and J lost 4 bases, with 10 bases between them. The CDR3 loop spans 14 amino acids. Germline V gives CDR1 SGHNT, CDR2 YENEEA. The CDR3 nucleotides read TGTGCCAGCAGCTTTCGGACCGGAGGAAACACCATATATTTT. Residues: CASSFRTGGNTIYF.

CDR3 sequence reads: CATTGVNTGELFF. For the CDR3, the DNA is TGTGCCACCACAGGGGTGAACACCGGGGAGCTGTTTTTT. This chain joins TRBV24-1 and TRBJ2-2; tentatively, D is TRBD1 (6 bases). The CDR3 is made up of 13 amino acids. From germline, CDR1 is KGHDR and CDR2 SFDVKD. V lost 8 bases to trimming and J lost 1 base, with 7 bases between them.

The V call is TRBV9, the J call TRBJ2-1, with D tentatively TRBD1 (6 bases). The ends were cut back, 3 bases at V and 2 bases at J, with 9 bases in the middle. The CDR3 sequence is 14 residues long. Germline V gives CDR1 SGDLS, CDR2 YYNGEE. The CDR3 reads CASSDRATYNEQFF. The CDR3 DNA sequence: TGTGCCAGCAGCGACAGGGCCACCTACAATGAGCAGTTCTTC.

The chain has TRBV24-1 and TRBJ2-1; tentatively, D is TRBD2 (6 bases). The V gene's germline CDR1 is KGHDR and CDR2 SFDVKD. CDR3 length: 13 amino acids. The V gene lost 0 bases and the J gene lost 10 bases, with 9 bases spanning the gap. CDR3 amino acids: CATSDLLSGEQFF. In nucleotides, the CDR3 is TGTGCCACCAGTGATTTGCTCAGCGGGGAGCAGTTCTTC.

This clone was observed a single time. The CDR3 DNA is TGTGCCAGCAGCCTCCCGGGACAGATTTACAATGAGCAGTTCTTC. This sequence encodes CASSLPGQIYNEQFF. The chain carries TRBV7-9 and TRBJ2-1; 7 bases agree with TRBD1. This CDR3 comprises 15 residues. V lost 5 bases, J lost 4 bases, and 8 bases stayed unmatched. The germline gives CDR1 SEHNR, CDR2 FQNEAQ (reference sequence).

The rearrangement joins TRBV7-2 to TRBJ2-7; D ambiguous. Trimming took off 1 base at V and 3 bases at J, with 4 bases between the two ends. The CDR3 spans 12 residues. Germline V CDR1 and CDR2: SGHTA, FQGNSA. The CDR3 DNA reads as TGTGCCAGCAGCTTAGGTGTCTACGAGCAGTACTTC. Protein sequence: CASSLGVYEQYF.

J is TRBJ2-1 and V is TRBV5-4; weak D call: TRBD1 (6 bases). The length of the CDR3 is 13 residues. Germline V gene sequence: CDR1 SGHNT, CDR2 YYREEE (reference sequence). With 2 bases removed from V and 5 bases from J, the gap between germline ends came to 8 bases. Here the CDR3 DNA reads TGTGCCAGCAGCTTTACAGGGAACAATGAGCAGTTCTTC. Translation: CASSFTGNNEQFF.

The CDR3 loop reads CASSARYGQGVVNEQFF. DNA of the CDR3: TGTGCCAGCAGCGCCCGCTATGGGCAGGGGGTAGTCAATGAGCAGTTCTTC. V gene TRBV9 combines with J gene TRBJ2-1, with 7 bases that match TRBD1. V was clipped by 3 bases and J by 6 bases; unmatched bases: 15. Germline CDR1 and CDR2: SGDLS and YYNGEE. CDR3 size: 17 residues.

The V call is TRBV4-1, the J call TRBJ1-2; 7 nucleotides agree with TRBD1. Germline V gene sequence: CDR1 MGHRA, CDR2 YSYEKL. This CDR3 is 16 amino acids long. Losses at the gene ends were 1 base for V and 4 bases for J; bases not matched to a gene: 9. The CDR3 loop is CASSQATDRATYGYTF. The CDR3 DNA reads as TGCGCCAGCAGCCAAGCCACAGACAGGGCAACCTATGGCTACACCTTC.

CDR3 bases: TGTGCCAGCAGTTACAGGGTGGAGGGAACTAACTATGGCTACACCTTC. Its protein is CASSYRVEGTNYGYTF. The V call is TRBV6-5, the J call TRBJ1-2; D is ambiguous. Per germline, CDR1 MNHEY and CDR2 SVGAGI. The CDR3 is 16 residues long. Trimming removed 2 bases at V and 0 bases at J, with 13 bases between.

The chain carries TRBV11-3 and TRBJ2-7; D remains unclear. The germline V gene has CDR1 SGHNT and CDR2 YENEEA. Trimming cost V 5 bases and J 1 base, with 9 bases left between them. The CDR3 is 13 residues long. The CDR3 here is CASSHTSSYEQYF. The CDR3 region has the DNA TGTGCCAGCAGCCATACTTCTTCCTACGAGCAGTACTTC.

This chain joins TRBV7-2 and TRBJ2-5; D ambiguous. Between the trimmed V and J ends, which lost 0 bases and 2 bases, there was a span of 10 bases. From germline, CDR1 is SGHTA and CDR2 FQGNSA. The CDR3 contains 15 residues. The CDR3 region is CASSLAVGRQETQYF. DNA for the CDR3: TGTGCCAGCAGCTTAGCAGTAGGGCGGCAAGAGACCCAGTACTTC. The full variable domain, with the rest looked up from reference TRBV7-2 and TRBJ2-5, is GAGVSQSPSNKVTEKGKDVELRCDPISGHTALYWYRQSLGQGLEFLIYFQGNSAPDKSGLPSDRFSAERTGGSVSTLTIQRTQQEDSAVYLCASSLAVGRQETQYFGPGTRLLVL.